The entry that follows covers one TCR beta chain sequence. This clone has a handful of counts. The antigen it binds to is not known. Nothing much larger sits one base from this clone, and base qualities are not available. Preparation of the library involved the immunoSEQ multiplex PCR assay. For the original study's pipeline: A statistical classification framework was built to diagnose cytomegalovirus status from the catalog of TCR beta chain sequences. TCRdb re-hosts the immuneACCESS table, in-frame sequences only. Its copies lack some clones; in the studies checked, an unresolved V gene accounts for under half of them, and the cause for the rest is not known. D and trimming were read from the DNA, whereas the V and J calls and clone size are those reported in that table. The sample includes some 140,000 clones, with 80% to 90% observed a single time. The ten largest clonotypes hold around 20% of the sample.

The CDR3 numbers 14 residues from cysteine through phenylalanine. Only CDR3 DNA is held: 42 bases, read in frame from base 1. From the germline V gene (reference sequence), CDR1 is SEHNR and CDR2 is FQNEAQ. V lost 5 bases and J lost 5 bases, and the count of bases not matched to a germline gene is 8. The sample originates from a study of cytomegalovirus exposure and HLA in healthy donors (dated by TCRdb to between 2016 and 2019). The study in broad terms: According to a later analysis, one platform produced both the approximately 110 validation repertoires and the 666 repertoires of the first cohort. The study was designed to test whether signatures of past pathogen exposure could be identified by cataloging public T cell receptors. Besides the first cohort of 550 to 750 subjects, a separate validation cohort made up of some 110 different subjects was used. The study combined high-throughput TCR immunosequencing, statistical association of individual TCRs with disease status, and machine learning to predict cytomegalovirus infection status. The study at large found these results: All 120 or so repertoires were used to score co-occurrence in the validation cohort in a later analysis, because that analysis had no HLA typing for the cohort. Most TCR sequences were seen in very few donors, while some public TCRs were found in many individuals. Of the cluster scores, 90% to 95% were above 0 in a later analysis, which found that TCRs clustered in the first cohort also tended to co-occur in the 120 or so validation repertoires. A few of the identified cytomegalovirus-associated TCR beta chains were confirmed in vitro to be specific for cytomegalovirus antigens. The classifier was reported to diagnose cytomegalovirus status with high specificity and sensitivity in both the original and validation cohorts. The authors suggested that the approach could potentially be extended to other disease states and immunological phenotypes. In the study, around 160 TCR beta chains were listed as associated with cytomegalovirus.

Separate from the roughly 650-subject first cohort, the validation cohort of over 90 subjects was the group to which the donors belonged. Recombination connected TRBV7-9 to TRBJ2-7, and 8 junctional nucleotides match TRBD1. The specimen sequenced was PBMCs. The source is a young man in good health and CMV-seropositive. CDR3 region: CASSPGQVSDEQYF. The nucleotide sequence is given as TGTGCCAGCAGCCCGGGACAGGTTAGTGACGAGCAGTACTTC. The CDR3, completed at both ends by the reference TRBV7-9 and TRBJ2-7 genes, gives the full variable domain DTGVSQNPRHKITKRGQNVTFRCDPISEHNRLYWYRQTLGQGPEFLTYFQNEAQLEKSRLLSDRFSAERPKGSFSTLEIQRTEQGDSAMYLCASSPGQVSDEQYFGPGTRLTVT.